The next 13 T cell receptor beta chains were all read from a single sample in a study of T cell responses to AZD1222 COVID-19 vaccine. Using immunoSEQ multiplex PCR, the repertoire was profiled, and TCRdb retains in-frame clones only, with some absent. The table shows around 120,000 clones, with 90% to 95% occurring only once. The material sequenced was peripheral blood, taken on day 0 of AZD1222 vaccination. The source is an adult in good health.

Here the CDR3 DNA reads TGTGCCATCAGTGAGCGCGGGACAGGGATTAGCAATCAGCCCCAGCATTTT. Translated: CAISERGTGISNQPQHF. The V gene is TRBV10-3, the J gene TRBJ1-5; TRBD1 agrees at 9 bases. This CDR3 has 17 amino acids. The trim removed 2 bases at V and 0 bases at J, leaving 5 bases unmatched. Germline CDR1 and CDR2: ENHRY and SYGVKD.

The chain combines TRBV7-9 with TRBJ1-5, with D tentatively TRBD1 (6 bases). The CDR3 sequence is 16 residues long. The V end lost 2 bases, the J end lost 3 bases, and 14 bases lay between the germline ends. Germline loops: CDR1 SEHNR, CDR2 FQNEAQ (reference sequence). For the CDR3, the DNA is TGTGCCAGCAGCTTAAGTCAGGGGATGGACAATCAGCCCCAGCATTTT. Its translation is CASSLSQGMDNQPQHF. The complete variable domain, with remaining parts taken from reference TRBV7-9 and TRBJ1-5, reads DTGVSQNPRHKITKRGQNVTFRCDPISEHNRLYWYRQTLGQGPEFLTYFQNEAQLEKSRLLSDRFSAERPKGSFSTLEIQRTEQGDSAMYLCASSLSQGMDNQPQHFGDGTRLSIL.

The chain joins TRBV7-6 to TRBJ1-2, with a possible D match to TRBD1 (5 bases). V shed 4 bases and J shed 5 bases, with 17 bases lying between them. The CDR3 covers 15 residues. Germline loops: CDR1 SGHVS, CDR2 FNYEAQ. CDR3 nucleotide sequence: TGTGCCAGCAGCTCGGGACTCGACGGGTATTATGGCTACACCTTC. This gives the protein CASSSGLDGYYGYTF.

The chain uses TRBV2 and TRBJ2-1; 10 nucleotides match TRBD1. The CDR3 contains 16 residues. Germline V gene sequence: CDR1 SNHLY, CDR2 FYNNEI. V gave up 4 bases and J gave up 8 bases; unmatched junction bases: 11. The CDR3 nucleotides are TGTGCCAGCAGTGTCTCCCGGGACAGGGGAAGGGATGAGCAGTTCTTC. This translates into CASSVSRDRGRDEQFF.

V gene TRBV5-1 combines with J gene TRBJ2-5; no reliable D call. V was pared by 2 bases and J by 5 bases, with 10 bases between. The germline gives CDR1 SGHRS, CDR2 YFSETQ. This CDR3 contains 13 residues. This CDR3 is CASSFGRPETQYF. The DNA of the CDR3 is TGCGCCAGCAGCTTCGGTAGGCCCGAGACCCAGTACTTC.

The gene calls are TRBV6-5 and TRBJ1-4, with TRBD1 matching over 7 bases. Per the germline V gene, CDR1 is MNHEY and CDR2 is SVGAGI. Germline trimming cut 1 base from V and 6 bases from J; bases unmatched to any gene: 2. The CDR3 has 14 amino acids. CDR3 sequence (DNA): TGTGCCAGCAGTTACTTCCAGGGGGATGAAAAACTGTTTTTT. Amino acid sequence: CASSYFQGDEKLFF.

This chain uses TRBV29-1 with TRBJ1-1; the D is unclear. This CDR3 is 16 amino acids long. In germline, CDR1 is SQVTM, CDR2 ANQGSEA. Trimming left V 1 base short and J 4 bases short, with 19 bases between. CDR3 sequence reads: CSVEATGRGEGTEAFF. The CDR3 coding sequence is TGCAGCGTTGAAGCTACCGGTAGAGGAGAGGGCACTGAAGCTTTCTTT.

The chain couples TRBV7-2 to TRBJ1-2; D is ambiguous. V was cut by 2 bases and J by 1 base, with 11 bases left in between. The CDR3 consists of 15 residues. The germline V gene has CDR1 SGHTA and CDR2 FQGNSA. CDR3 loop: CASSLRVGINYGYTF. For the CDR3, the DNA is TGTGCCAGCAGCTTAAGGGTGGGGATTAACTATGGCTACACCTTC.

In its sample, this clone was seen a few times. V gene TRBV11-2 combines with J gene TRBJ2-1, with 9 bases identical to TRBD2. CDR1 is SGHAT, CDR2 FQNNGV, per germline. V shed 1 base, J shed 2 bases, and the junction held 0 bases outside the gene matches. The CDR3 has 15 residues. CDR3 region: CASSLVAGAYNEQFF. The CDR3 nucleotides read TGTGCCAGCAGCTTAGTAGCGGGGGCCTACAATGAGCAGTTCTTC.

This rearrangement joins TRBV11-3 to TRBJ1-3; D is unresolved. Germline CDR1 is SGHNT and CDR2 is YENEEA. V was pared by 0 bases and J by 0 bases, with 12 bases between. CDR3 size: 17 residues. CDR3 DNA sequence: TGTGCCAGCAGCTTAGAGGGCCAGCTGCCCTCTGGAAACACCATATATTTT. It translates to CASSLEGQLPSGNTIYF. The full variable domain, completed using reference TRBV11-3 and TRBJ1-3, is EAGVVQSPRYKIIEKKQPVAFWCNPISGHNTLYWYLQNLGQGPELLIRYENEEAVDDSQLPKDRFSAERLKGVDSTLKIQPAELGDSAVYLCASSLEGQLPSGNTIYFGEGSWLTVV.

The chain has TRBV29-1 and TRBJ2-1, with no clear D. V shed 1 base and J shed 2 bases, with 3 bases lying between them. The germline V gene has CDR1 SQVTM and CDR2 ANQGSEA. The CDR3 runs to 12 residues. The CDR3 loop is CSVEGPYNEQFF. In nucleotides, the CDR3 is TGCAGCGTTGAAGGCCCCTACAATGAGCAGTTCTTC.

The chain recombines TRBV27 with TRBJ1-2; 7 nucleotides align to TRBD1. The CDR3 has 15 amino acids. CDR1 and CDR2 (germline): MNHEY, SMNVEV (reference sequence). V shed 4 bases and J 4 bases; nucleotides not matched to a gene: 9. CDR3 bases: TGTGCCAGCAGTTCCGGGACAGCAATTCCCTATGGCTACACCTTC. The encoded protein is CASSSGTAIPYGYTF.

The gene calls are TRBV7-9 and TRBJ2-7; the D gene is possibly TRBD1 (5 bases). Germline assignment: CDR1 SEHNR and CDR2 FQNEAQ (reference sequence). The CDR3 contains 16 residues. The ends were cut back, 5 bases at V and 1 base at J, with 18 bases in the middle. The CDR3 coding sequence is TGTGCCAGCAGCGAGCAGGGTTTTAAGGCGTCCTACGAGCAGTACTTC. Translating gives CASSEQGFKASYEQYF. Complete variable domain (other parts from reference TRBV7-9 and TRBJ2-7): DTGVSQNPRHKITKRGQNVTFRCDPISEHNRLYWYRQTLGQGPEFLTYFQNEAQLEKSRLLSDRFSAERPKGSFSTLEIQRTEQGDSAMYLCASSEQGFKASYEQYFGPGTRLTVT.